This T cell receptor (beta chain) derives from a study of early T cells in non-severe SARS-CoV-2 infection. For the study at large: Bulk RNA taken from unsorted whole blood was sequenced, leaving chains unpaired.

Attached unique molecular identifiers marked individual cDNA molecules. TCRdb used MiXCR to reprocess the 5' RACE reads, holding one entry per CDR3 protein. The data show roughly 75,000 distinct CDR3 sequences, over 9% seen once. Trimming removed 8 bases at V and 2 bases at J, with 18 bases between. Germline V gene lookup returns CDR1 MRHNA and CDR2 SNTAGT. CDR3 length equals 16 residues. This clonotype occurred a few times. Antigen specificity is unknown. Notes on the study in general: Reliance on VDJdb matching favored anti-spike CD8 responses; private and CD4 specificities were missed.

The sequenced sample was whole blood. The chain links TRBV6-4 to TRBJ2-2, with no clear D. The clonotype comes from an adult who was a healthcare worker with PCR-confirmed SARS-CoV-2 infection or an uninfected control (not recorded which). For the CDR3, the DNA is TGTGCCAGCTCTAGAGGCCGTCACCCCAACACCGGGGAGCTGTTTTTT. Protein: CASSRGRHPNTGELFF.